This T cell receptor beta chain was documented in a study of shared clonotypes between healthy human individuals. The ends were cut back, 0 bases at V and 6 bases at J, with 20 bases in the middle. Germline V lookup: CDR1 SEHNR, CDR2 FQNEAQ (reference sequence). CDR3 length equals 17 residues. Points on this clone: What it recognizes is unknown.

The data were produced by immunoSEQ multiplex PCR, yet TCRdb's version contains in-frame clones alone and is incomplete. The sample includes roughly 530,000 clones, approximately 95% seen only once; the top ten take 0.06%. General observations from the study: It was the non-shared clonotypes that had lower generation probabilities than clonotypes shared by all four donors.

The chain has TRBV7-9 and TRBJ1-2; tentatively, D is TRBD1 (5 bases). Sequencing was carried out using naive CD4+ T cells sorted from blood. The subset was: CD45RA+ positively selected. The source is a woman under 40 in good health. The CDR3 sequence is CASSLANRERDDDGYTF. The CDR3 DNA reads as TGTGCCAGCAGCTTAGCGAATAGGGAGAGGGACGATGATGGCTACACCTTC. Full variable domain (rest looked up from reference TRBV7-9 and TRBJ1-2): DTGVSQNPRHKITKRGQNVTFRCDPISEHNRLYWYRQTLGQGPEFLTYFQNEAQLEKSRLLSDRFSAERPKGSFSTLEIQRTEQGDSAMYLCASSLANRERDDDGYTFGSGTRLTVV.